The TCR beta chain described here comes from a study of blood T cell repertoires in COVID-19. Background on the study: Sample material is recorded as cDNA or gDNA derived from T cells, B-cell-depleted T cells, or PBMCs.

Sequencing used immunoSEQ multiplex PCR; TCRdb keeps in-frame clones, though not all of them. The table lists 280,000 or so clones, 70% to 90% of them singletons. Germline lookup yields CDR1 MDHEN and CDR2 SYDVKM. Losses at the gene ends were 3 bases for V and 3 bases for J; bases not matched to a gene: 7. The CDR3 has 16 amino acids. The receptor was derived from a young woman who had recovered from COVID-19. The source material was peripheral blood. The chain combines TRBV28 with TRBJ1-2; the match to TRBD1 covers 10 bases. The CDR3 reads CASSLGQGSFDYGYTF. The CDR3 DNA sequence: TGTGCCAGCAGTTTGGGACAGGGGTCTTTCGACTATGGCTACACCTTC.